This T cell receptor (beta chain) was found in a study of blood T cells in healthy people across ages. Study results and limitations: A roughly linear fall in TCR beta diversity per million T cells was seen with increasing age.

CDR1 is SGHTA, CDR2 FQGNSA, per germline. The CDR3 has 14 amino acids. Next came a second PCR, run for roughly 6 to 11 cycles, which used a sample-barcoded 5' primer along with a J-beta primer mix. MiXCR, applied by TCRdb to the 5' RACE reads, yields one record per CDR3 protein. The table records 800,000 to 950,000 distinct CDR3 sequences, approximately 32% of them present only once. This clonotype is a singleton in its sample. What it recognizes is unknown. The junction differs from germline at one of its ends, possibly a read error. This sample also belongs to another study, concerning T cells of mothers and their children. That report adds: Clones that were microchimeric and persistent were not detected among T cells.

The chain carries TRBV7-2 and TRBJ2-3; D is unclear. The source is a woman aged 40 to 55 in good health. Input material: blood. The CDR3 bases are TGTGCCAACAGCTTAGCAGGTCTCACAGATACGCAGTATTTT. It specifies CANSLAGLTDTQYF.